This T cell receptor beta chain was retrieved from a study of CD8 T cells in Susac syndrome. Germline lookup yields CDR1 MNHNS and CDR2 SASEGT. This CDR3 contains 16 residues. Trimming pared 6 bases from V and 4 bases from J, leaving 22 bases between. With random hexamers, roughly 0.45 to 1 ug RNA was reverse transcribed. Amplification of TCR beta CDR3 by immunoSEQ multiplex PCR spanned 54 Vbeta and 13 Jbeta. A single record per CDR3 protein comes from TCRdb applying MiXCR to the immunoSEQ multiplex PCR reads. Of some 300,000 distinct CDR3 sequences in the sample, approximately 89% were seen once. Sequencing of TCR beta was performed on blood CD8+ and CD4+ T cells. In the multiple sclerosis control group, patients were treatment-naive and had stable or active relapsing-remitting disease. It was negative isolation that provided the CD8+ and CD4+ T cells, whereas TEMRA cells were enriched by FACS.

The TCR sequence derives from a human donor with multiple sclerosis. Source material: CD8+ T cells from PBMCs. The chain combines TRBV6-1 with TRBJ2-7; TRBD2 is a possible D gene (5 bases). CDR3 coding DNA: TGTGCCAGCAGCAATGACCGGGCTCCCCGGAGGTACGAGCAGTACTTC. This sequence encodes CASSNDRAPRRYEQYF.